This T cell receptor (beta chain) was sequenced for a study of T cells expressing NK-cell markers. Study-level information: Investigators obtained TCR beta repertoires from sorted CD3+CD56+NKG2C+, CD3+CD56+NKG2C- and CD3+CD56-NKG2C+ T cells. One of the eight sequenced donors was seronegative, whereas the other seven were HCMV-seropositive. Findings of the study overall: There remained a lack of clarity about HCMV specificity of expanded NKG2C+ T cell clones. In several donors, dominant CD3+CD56+NKG2C+ clones formed about 1.0-8% of CD8+ cells.

Details on this clonotype: Its antigen is unidentified.

The CDR3 has 15 residues. CDR1 and CDR2 from the germline V gene are LNHDA and SQIVND (reference sequence). Reprocessing the 5' RACE reads, TCRdb reports a single entry for every CDR3 protein and omits DNA. This repertoire includes roughly 390,000 distinct CDR3 sequences. The clonotype comes from a woman between 50 and 59 years old in good health. The rearrangement links TRBV19 to TRBJ2-1; the TRBD2 assignment by TCRdb is unverifiable without DNA. Sequencing was done on a sample of blood T cells: a sorted CD56 or NKG2C T cell subset, CD4+ or CD8+ T cells, or bulk PBMC T cells (not recorded which). The CDR3 sequence: CASSRSGLAGGEQFF.